The clone carrying this T cell receptor beta chain was observed a handful of times. This CDR3 has 14 amino acids. The V end lost 7 bases, the J end lost 1 base, and 13 bases lay between the germline ends. Germline V lookup: CDR1 ENHRY, CDR2 SYGVKD. The diagnostic basis comprised clinical symptoms, serum thyroxine and TRAb, thyroid ultrasound and orbital computed tomography. This record belongs to a study of T cells in Graves' hyperthyroidism and ophthalmopathy. From RNA transcripts, TCR beta CDR3 regions were amplified. A set of HTBI primers served as the primers for a first-round RT-PCR of the TCR CDR3. MiXCR was run by TCRdb on the multiplex PCR reads, yielding one entry per CDR3 protein. The sample records hundreds of thousands of distinct CDR3 sequences, around 15% being singletons.

The chain carries TRBV10-3 and TRBJ1-1; tentatively, D is TRBD1 (5 bases). This receptor was obtained from a woman younger than 35 with Graves' hyperthyroidism. Sample: blood. The CDR3 loop reads CAINSRGGNTEAFF. The DNA of the CDR3 is TGTGCCATCAATAGCCGGGGGGGGAACACTGAAGCTTTCTTT.